The clone carrying this T cell receptor (beta chain) was seen only a few times. Its target is not known. This entry is derived from a study of blood T cells in healthy people across ages. Notes on the study in general: Comparison with aged donors showed that long-lived donors had more naive CD4+ cells and higher diversity.

A second PCR of roughly 7 to 11 cycles used a sample-barcoded 5' primer and a J-beta primer mix. Each cDNA molecule was tagged by a template-switch adaptor that had 12 random nucleotides. TCRdb processed the 5' RACE reads anew with MiXCR; each CDR3 protein has one entry. The data contain over 300,000 distinct CDR3 sequences, about 49% of them singletons. This CDR3 spans 15 amino acids. CDR1 KGHDR and CDR2 SFDVKD come from the germline V gene. V shed 3 bases and J 7 bases; nucleotides not matched to a gene: 8. Per sample, a minimum of 6.5 million PBMCs were isolated. The chain combines TRBV24-1 with TRBJ2-5, with TRBD2 matching over 9 bases. This TCR derives from a man between 60 and 75 years old in good health. Sequencing used blood. For the CDR3, the DNA is TGTGCCACCAGTGATCCCCGGGCGGGAGGGCCGACCCAGTACTTC. Translation: CATSDPRAGGPTQYF.